This T cell receptor beta chain was identified in a study of blood T cell repertoires in COVID-19. Clones were read by immunoSEQ multiplex PCR, and TCRdb kept only the in-frame ones, dropping some. The sample shows around 200,000 clones, about 90% of them seen only once. CDR3 length equals 16 residues. Germline V gives CDR1 GTSNPN, CDR2 SVGIG (reference sequence). The trim removed 2 bases at V and 1 base at J, leaving 8 bases unmatched. Cohort 3 recovered donors had two negative PCRs, clearance, or symptom resolution. The TCR originated in a man younger than 40 who had recovered from COVID-19. The V gene is TRBV30, the J gene TRBJ1-1; 9 nucleotides align to TRBD1. The sample comprised PBMCs or T cells enriched from blood (not recorded which). CDR3 protein: CAWSSNRGRRNTEAFF. In DNA, the CDR3 is TGTGCCTGGAGTTCAAACAGGGGGCGACGGAACACTGAAGCTTTCTTT.